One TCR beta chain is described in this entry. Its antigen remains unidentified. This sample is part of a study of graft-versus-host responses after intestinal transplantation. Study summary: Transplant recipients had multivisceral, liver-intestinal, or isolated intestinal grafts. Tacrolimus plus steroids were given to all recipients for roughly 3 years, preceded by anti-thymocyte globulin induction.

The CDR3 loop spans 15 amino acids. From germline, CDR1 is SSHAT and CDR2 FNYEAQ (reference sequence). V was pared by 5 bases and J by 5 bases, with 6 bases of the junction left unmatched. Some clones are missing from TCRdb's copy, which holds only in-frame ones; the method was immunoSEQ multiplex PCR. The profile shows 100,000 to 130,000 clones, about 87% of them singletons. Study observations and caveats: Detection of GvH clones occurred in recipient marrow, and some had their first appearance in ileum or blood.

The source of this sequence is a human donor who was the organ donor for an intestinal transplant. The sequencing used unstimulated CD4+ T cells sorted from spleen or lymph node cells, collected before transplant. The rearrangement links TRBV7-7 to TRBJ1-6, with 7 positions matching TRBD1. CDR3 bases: TGTGCCAGCAGCCATGACAGGGTCCATAATTCACCCCTCCACTTT. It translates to CASSHDRVHNSPLHF.